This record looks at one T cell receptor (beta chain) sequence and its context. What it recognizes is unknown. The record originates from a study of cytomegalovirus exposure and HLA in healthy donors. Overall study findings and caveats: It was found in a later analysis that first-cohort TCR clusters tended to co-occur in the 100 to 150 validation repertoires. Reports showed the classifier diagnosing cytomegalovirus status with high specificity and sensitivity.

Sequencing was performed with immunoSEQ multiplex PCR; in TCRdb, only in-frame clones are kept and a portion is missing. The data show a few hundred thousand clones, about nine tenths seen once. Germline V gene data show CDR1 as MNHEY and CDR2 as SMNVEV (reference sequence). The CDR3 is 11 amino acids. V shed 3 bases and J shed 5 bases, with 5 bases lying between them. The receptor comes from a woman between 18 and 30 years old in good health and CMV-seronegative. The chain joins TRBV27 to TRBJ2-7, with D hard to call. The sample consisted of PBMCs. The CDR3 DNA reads TGTGCCAGCAGTTTTCAAAACGAGCAGTACTTC. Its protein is CASSFQNEQYF.